The sequence of this TCR beta chain was determined in a study of post-analysis software for immune sequencing data. Background on the study: Both relapsing-remitting and secondary progressive multiple sclerosis featured among the disease courses, as did progressive-relapsing multiple sclerosis.

Germline V gives CDR1 MDHEN, CDR2 SYDVKM. V was clipped by 4 bases and J by 12 bases, with 19 bases between them. This CDR3 spans 14 amino acids. TCR beta cDNA libraries included unique molecular identifiers. MiXCR, applied by TCRdb to the PCR reads, yields one record per CDR3 protein. The sample shows roughly 650,000 distinct CDR3 sequences, about 60% of them seen only once. Study-wide points: Controls showed lower frequencies than patients for several TRBV segments, and TRBV5-6, TRBV5-1 and TRBV20-1 were among these.

As for this clonotype: Its matching antigen is unknown.

The specimen sequenced was blood. The receptor was derived from a girl between 2 and 10 years old with multiple sclerosis. V and J are TRBV28 and TRBJ2-1; D call uncertain. CDR3 protein: CASSSKPLASVQFF. The CDR3 DNA sequence: TGTGCCAGCAGTTCTAAACCCTTGGCCTCCGTGCAGTTCTTC.